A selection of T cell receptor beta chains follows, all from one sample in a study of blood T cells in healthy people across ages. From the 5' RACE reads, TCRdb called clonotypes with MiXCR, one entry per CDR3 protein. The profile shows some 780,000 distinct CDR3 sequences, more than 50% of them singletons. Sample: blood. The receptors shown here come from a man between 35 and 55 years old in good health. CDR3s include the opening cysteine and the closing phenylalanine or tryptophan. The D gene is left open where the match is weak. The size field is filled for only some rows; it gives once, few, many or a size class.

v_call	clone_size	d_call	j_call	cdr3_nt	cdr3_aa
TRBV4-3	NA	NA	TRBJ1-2	TGCGCCAGCAGCCAAGAGGGGCAGTTTAACTATGGCTACACCTTC	CASSQEGQFNYGYTF
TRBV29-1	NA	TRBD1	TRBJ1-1	TGCAGCGTCCAGGGGGCTGAAGCTTTCTTT	CSVQGAEAFF
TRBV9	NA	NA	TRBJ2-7	TGTGCCAGCAGCCCAGACTCAGGGGTCTACGAGCAGTACTTC	CASSPDSGVYEQYF
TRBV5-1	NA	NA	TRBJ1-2	TGCGCCAGCAGCTATGTGGGCAGTGAAAACTATGGCTACACCTTC	CASSYVGSENYGYTF
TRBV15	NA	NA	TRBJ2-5	TGTGCCACCAGCTCGCGGGACTATTCAGGGGAGCAGTACTTC	CATSSRDYSGEQYF
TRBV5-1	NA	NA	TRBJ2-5	TGCGCCAGCAGCTTTGGAAGCAGCCAAGAGACCCAGTACTTC	CASSFGSSQETQYF
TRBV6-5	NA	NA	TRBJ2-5	TGTGCCAGCAGTTCGACGGGACAAATAGTCCAAGAGACCCAGTACTTC	CASSSTGQIVQETQYF
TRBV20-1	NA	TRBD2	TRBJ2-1	TGCAGTGCTATTCCTCTAGCGGGAGTAGGGAATGAGCAGTTCTTC	CSAIPLAGVGNEQFF
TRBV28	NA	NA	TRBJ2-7	TGTGCCAGCAGTCTAAATCGCCCTCCCCGTAGCGAGCAGTACTTC	CASSLNRPPRSEQYF
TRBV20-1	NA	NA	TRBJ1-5	TGCAGTGCTAGAGAACCGGGGGTCGTTTATCAGCCCCAGCATTTT	CSAREPGVVYQPQHF
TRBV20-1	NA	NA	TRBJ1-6	TGCAGTGCTAGAGACCCCACTGCCGGGACCACAAATTCACCCCTCCACTTT	CSARDPTAGTTNSPLHF
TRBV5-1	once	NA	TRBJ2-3	TGCGCCAGCAGCTTGGAGGTAGCAGGAGATACGCAGTATTTT	CASSLEVAGDTQYF
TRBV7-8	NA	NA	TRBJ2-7	TGTGCCAGCAGACTGACAGGTTCTAACGAGCAGTACTTC	CASRLTGSNEQYF
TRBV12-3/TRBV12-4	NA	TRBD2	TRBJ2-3	TGTGCCAGCAGTCACCGGGGGGGAGATACGCAGTATTTT	CASSHRGGDTQYF
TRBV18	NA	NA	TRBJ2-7	TGTGCCAGCTCACCGTTAAGGGGGGGCGACTACGAGCAGTACTTT	CASSPLRGGDYEQYF
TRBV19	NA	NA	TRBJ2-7	TGTGCCAGTAGTTCGATCGATTTGAGGGAGGAGCTGGATTTTGCCTACGAGCAGTACTTC	CASSSIDLREELDFAYEQYF
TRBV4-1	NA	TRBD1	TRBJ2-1	TGCGCCAGCAGCCGAGTAGAGGGGGCGGACAAGCAGTTCTTC	CASSRVEGADKQFF
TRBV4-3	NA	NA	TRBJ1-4	TGCGCCAGCAGCCAAGAAGGGGCGCGAGGTGAAAAACTGTTTTTT	CASSQEGARGEKLFF
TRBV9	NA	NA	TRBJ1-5	TGTGCCAGCAGCGCGCCCCAGCATTTT	CASSAPQHF
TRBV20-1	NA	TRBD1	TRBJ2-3	TGCAGTTTTTTGGCCGGGACAGGGGGTATGGATACGCAGTATTTT	CSFLAGTGGMDTQYF
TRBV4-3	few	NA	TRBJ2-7	TGCGCCAGCAGCCAGGAACTAGCTCGCTCCTACAATGAGCAGTACTTC	CASSQELARSYNEQYF
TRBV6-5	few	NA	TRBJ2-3	TGTGCCAGCAGACCGGTAGCGGCTAGCACAGATACGCAGTATTTT	CASRPVAASTDTQYF
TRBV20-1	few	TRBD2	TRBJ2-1	TGCAGTGCCCTTTCGGGACTAGAGTCCTACAATGAGCAGTTCTTC	CSALSGLESYNEQFF
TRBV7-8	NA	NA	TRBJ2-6	TGTGCCAGCAGGACCGGCGGCAGTACTGACTCGACCCTCCAACGGTCTGGGGCCAACGTCCTGACTTTC	CASRTGGSTDSTLQRSGANVLTF
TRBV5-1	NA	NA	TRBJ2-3	TGCGCCAGCACCCGGCGCCAGAACACAGATACGCAGTATTTT	CASTRRQNTDTQYF
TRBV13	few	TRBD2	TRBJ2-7	TGTGCCAGCAGCGTACTAGCGGGGGCCTACGAGCAGTACTTC	CASSVLAGAYEQYF
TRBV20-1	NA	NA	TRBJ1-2	TGCAGTGCTAGAGCGGTTTCGGGAGCCTACACCTTC	CSARAVSGAYTF
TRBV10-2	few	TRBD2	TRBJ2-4	TGCGCCAGCAGACTAGCGGGAGGTTTAGAGCAGTACTTC	CASRLAGGLEQYF
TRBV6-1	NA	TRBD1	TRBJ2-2	TGTGCCAGCAGTGAACTTTTGCAGGGGGCGAACACCGGGGAGCTGTTTTTT	CASSELLQGANTGELFF
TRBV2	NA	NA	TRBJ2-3	TGTGCCAGCAGTGACCTCGGATTGGGGAGCACAGATACGCAGTATTTT	CASSDLGLGSTDTQYF
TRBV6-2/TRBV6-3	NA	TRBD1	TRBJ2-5	TGTGCCAGCAGTTCTCGGACAGGGATTTTCCAAGAGACCCAGTACTTC	CASSSRTGIFQETQYF
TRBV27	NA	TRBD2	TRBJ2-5	TGTGCCAGCAGTTTTCGGGGGGGGTGGGAGACCCAGTACTTC	CASSFRGGWETQYF